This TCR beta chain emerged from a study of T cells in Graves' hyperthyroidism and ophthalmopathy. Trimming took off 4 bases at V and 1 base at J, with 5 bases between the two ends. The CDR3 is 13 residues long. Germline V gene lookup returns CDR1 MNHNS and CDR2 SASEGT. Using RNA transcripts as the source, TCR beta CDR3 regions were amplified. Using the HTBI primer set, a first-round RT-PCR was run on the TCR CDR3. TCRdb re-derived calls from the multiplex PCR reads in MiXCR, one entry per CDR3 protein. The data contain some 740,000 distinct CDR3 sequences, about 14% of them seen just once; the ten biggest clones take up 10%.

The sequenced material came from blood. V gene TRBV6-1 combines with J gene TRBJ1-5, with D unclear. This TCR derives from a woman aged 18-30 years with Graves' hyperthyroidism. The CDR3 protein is CASSVRSNQPQHF. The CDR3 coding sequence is TGTGCCAGCAGTGTCAGAAGCAATCAGCCCCAGCATTTT.